This TCR beta chain was profiled in a study of neoadjuvant anti-PD-1 for oral cavity cancer. Study as a whole: Around day 43, patients without progression received a fourth nivolumab dose before surgery.

Measured with immunoSEQ multiplex PCR; TCRdb has only the in-frame clones, and not every one. The sample carries about 16,000 clones, roughly 78% recorded once. The germline CDR1 and CDR2 sequences are GTSNPN and SVGIG (reference sequence). The CDR3 length is 15 residues. Unmatched junction bases numbered 9, after V lost 5 bases and J lost 2 bases. This chain uses TRBV30 with TRBJ2-1; 7 positions match TRBD2. The TCR originated in a person aged 40-85 years with oral cavity squamous cell carcinoma. The starting material was PBMCs, obtained before nivolumab (anti-PD-1) treatment. The CDR3 DNA is TGTGCCTGGGGTACCCCTAGCGGTGCCTACAATGAGCAGTTCTTC. Protein product: CAWGTPSGAYNEQFF.